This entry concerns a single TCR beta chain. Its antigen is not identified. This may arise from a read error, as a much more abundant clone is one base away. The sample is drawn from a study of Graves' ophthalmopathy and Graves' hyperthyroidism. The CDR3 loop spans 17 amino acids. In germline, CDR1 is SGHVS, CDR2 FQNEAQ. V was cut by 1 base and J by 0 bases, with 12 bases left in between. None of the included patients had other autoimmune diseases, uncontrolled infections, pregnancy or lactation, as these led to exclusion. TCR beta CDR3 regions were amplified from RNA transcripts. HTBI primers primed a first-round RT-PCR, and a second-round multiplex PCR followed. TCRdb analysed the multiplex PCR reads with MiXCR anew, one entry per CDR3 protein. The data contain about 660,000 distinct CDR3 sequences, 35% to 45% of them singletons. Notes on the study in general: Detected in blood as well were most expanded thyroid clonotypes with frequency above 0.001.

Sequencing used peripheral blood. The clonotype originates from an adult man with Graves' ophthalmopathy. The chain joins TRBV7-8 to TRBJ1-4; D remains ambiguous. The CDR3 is CASSLVRVRATNEKLFF. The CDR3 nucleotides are TGTGCCAGCAGCTTAGTGAGAGTAAGAGCAACTAATGAAAAACTGTTTTTT.